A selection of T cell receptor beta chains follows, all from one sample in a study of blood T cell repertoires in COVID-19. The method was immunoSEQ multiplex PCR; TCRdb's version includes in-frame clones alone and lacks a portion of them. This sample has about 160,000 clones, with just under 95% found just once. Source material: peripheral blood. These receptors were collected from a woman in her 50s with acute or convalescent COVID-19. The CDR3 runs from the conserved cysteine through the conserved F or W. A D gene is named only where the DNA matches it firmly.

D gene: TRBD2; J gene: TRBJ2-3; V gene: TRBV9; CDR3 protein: CASSVGSGRPDTQYF; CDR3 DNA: TGTGCCAGCAGCGTAGGTAGCGGGAGACCAGATACGCAGTATTTT
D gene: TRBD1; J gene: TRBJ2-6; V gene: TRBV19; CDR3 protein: CATTAGTGFGANVLTF; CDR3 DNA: TGTGCCACGACCGCCGGGACAGGGTTTGGGGCCAACGTCCTGACTTTC
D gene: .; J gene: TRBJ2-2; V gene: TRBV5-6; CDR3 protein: CASSLYMQGGTNTGELFF; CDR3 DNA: TGTGCCAGCAGCTTGTATATGCAGGGGGGAACGAACACCGGGGAGCTGTTTTTT
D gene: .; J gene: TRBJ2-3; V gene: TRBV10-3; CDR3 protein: CAIGDSSGTDTQYF; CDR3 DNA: TGTGCCATCGGCGACAGTTCTGGCACAGATACGCAGTATTTT
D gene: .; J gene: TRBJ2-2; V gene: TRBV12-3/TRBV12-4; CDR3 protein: CASSSSTGSVFF; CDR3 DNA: TGTGCCAGCAGCTCATCAACAGGGTCGGTGTTTTTT
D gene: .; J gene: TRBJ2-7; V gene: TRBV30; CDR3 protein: CAWSEAGISYEQYF; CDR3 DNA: TGTGCCTGGAGTGAGGCAGGCATCTCCTACGAGCAGTACTTC
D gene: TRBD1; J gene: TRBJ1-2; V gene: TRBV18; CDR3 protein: CASSRGQGLDGYTF; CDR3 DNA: TGTGCCAGCTCTCGGGGACAGGGCTTAGATGGCTACACCTTC
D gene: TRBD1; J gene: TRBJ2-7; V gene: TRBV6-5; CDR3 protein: CASSPGQGHLYEQYF; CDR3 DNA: TGTGCCAGCAGTCCCGGACAGGGTCACCTCTACGAGCAGTACTTC
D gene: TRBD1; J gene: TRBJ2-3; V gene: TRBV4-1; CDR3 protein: CASSQGQGRGDTQYF; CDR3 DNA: TGCGCCAGCAGCCAAGGACAGGGAAGGGGAGATACGCAGTATTTT
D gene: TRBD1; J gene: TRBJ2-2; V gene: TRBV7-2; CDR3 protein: CASRPYRGAGELFF; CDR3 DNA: TGTGCCAGCAGACCCTACAGGGGGGCCGGGGAGCTGTTTTTT